The sequence of this TCR beta chain was determined in a study of technical replicates of blood from several donors. Measured with immunoSEQ multiplex PCR; TCRdb has only the in-frame clones, and not every one. The sample includes 55,000 to 80,000 clones, roughly 91% of them seen just once. Germline assignment: CDR1 SEHNR and CDR2 FQNEAQ (reference sequence). V shed 5 bases and J 6 bases; nucleotides not matched to a gene: 10. The length of the CDR3 is 15 residues. Input material: PBMCs. The receptor comes from a human donor in good health. Some clones in this sample may be carry-over from other donors' samples. The chain employs TRBV7-9 and TRBJ1-1, with 9 bases fitting TRBD1. The CDR3 bases are TGTGCCAGCAGCACGGGACAGGGAAGGCCGGCTGAAGCTTTCTTT. Residues: CASSTGQGRPAEAFF.